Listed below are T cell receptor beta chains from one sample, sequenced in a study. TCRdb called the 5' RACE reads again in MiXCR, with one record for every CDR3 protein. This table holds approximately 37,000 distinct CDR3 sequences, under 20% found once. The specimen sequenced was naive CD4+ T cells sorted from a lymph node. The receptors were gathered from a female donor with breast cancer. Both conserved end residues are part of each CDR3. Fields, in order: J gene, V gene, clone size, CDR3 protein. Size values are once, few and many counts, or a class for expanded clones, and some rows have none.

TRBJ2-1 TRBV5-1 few CASSFLLRRERDNEQFF
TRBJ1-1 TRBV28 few CASLHPNTEAFF
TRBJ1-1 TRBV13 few CASSSPSGVNTEAFF
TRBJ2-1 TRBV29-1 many CSVEYPSSSYNEQFF
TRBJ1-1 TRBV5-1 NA CASSLTQGAETEAFF
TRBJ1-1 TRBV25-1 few CASSETVGTEAFF
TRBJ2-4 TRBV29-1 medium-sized CSVAAAENIQYF
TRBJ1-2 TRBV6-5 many CASSTRDGESYGYTF
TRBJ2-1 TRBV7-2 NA CASSLGTSGSFSYNEQFF
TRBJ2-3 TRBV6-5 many CASSRQEGADTQYF
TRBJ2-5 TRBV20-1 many CSARDKFGTSQETQYF